This TCR beta chain was profiled in a study of monozygotic twins with inflammatory bowel disease. The CDR3 length is 13 residues. CDR1 is SGHRS, CDR2 YFSETQ, per germline. In preparing each TCR library, approximately 3,500 ng of total RNA was used. TCRdb reprocessed the 5' RACE reads; each CDR3 protein has one entry and no DNA is given. This repertoire includes roughly 100,000 distinct CDR3 sequences. The sequenced sample was blood. The V and J genes are TRBV5-1 and TRBJ2-1. The TCR was taken from a human donor with ulcerative colitis or Crohn's disease, or a healthy co-twin of an affected twin (not recorded which). CDR3 region: CASSHTANNEQFF.